Presented here are 21 T cell receptor beta chains from one specimen sequenced in a study of T cell responses to AZD1222 COVID-19 vaccine. The method was immunoSEQ multiplex PCR; TCRdb's version includes in-frame clones alone and lacks a portion of them. The sample holds roughly 90,000 clones, 75% to 95% seen once. The starting material was peripheral blood, obtained on day 0 of MenACWY control vaccination. These receptors all come from an adult in good health.

This clone was seen a few times. V gene TRBV15 combines with J gene TRBJ1-2; 9 positions agree with TRBD1. The CDR3 consists of 18 residues. The V segment lost 4 bases and the J segment 5 bases; nucleotides outside the gene matches: 17. Germline CDR1 LNHNV, CDR2 YYDKDF (reference sequence). CDR3 in DNA: TGTGCCACCAGCATGAGGAGGATCGGGACAGGGCAGCGGTATGGCTACACCTTC. Translating it yields CATSMRRIGTGQRYGYTF. Drawing the rest from reference TRBV15 and TRBJ1-2, the complete variable domain is DAMVIQNPRYQVTQFGKPVTLSCSQTLNHNVMYWYQQKSSQAPKLLFHYYDKDFNNEADTPDNFQSRRPNTSFCFLDIRSPGLGDTAMYLCATSMRRIGTGQRYGYTFGSGTRLTVV.

V and J are TRBV21-1 and TRBJ2-1; the table's D call TRBD2 went unverified against the DNA. TRBV21-1 is noted as a pseudogene. The CDR3 runs 16 residues. The CDR3 loop is CASSKVEGLAGNEQFF. The CDR3 coding sequence is TGTGCCAGCAGCAAAGTAGAGGGACTAGCGGGAAATGAGCAGTTCTTC.

CDR3 amino acids: CASRRALAGVDYEQYF. The CDR3 coding sequence is TGCGCCAGCAGGCGGGCTCTAGCGGGAGTTGACTACGAGCAGTACTTC. The chain has TRBV5-1 and TRBJ2-7, with 10 bases identical to TRBD2. CDR3 size: 16 residues. Germline CDR1 SGHRS, CDR2 YFSETQ. J was trimmed by 3 bases and V by 5 bases; bases with no gene match: 11.

The rearrangement uses TRBV7-2 and TRBJ2-3, with D possibly matching TRBD2 (5 bases). The CDR3 has 12 amino acids. Trimming shortened V by 6 bases and J by 5 bases, and 9 bases separated the two germline ends. Germline CDR1 SGHTA, CDR2 FQGNSA. The CDR3 reads CASSPGIDTQYF. The CDR3 nucleotides are TGTGCCAGCAGTCCCGGGATAGATACGCAGTATTTT.

This clone showed up just once. This chain uses TRBV5-1 with TRBJ1-1, with 9 positions matching TRBD1. The ends lost 4 bases at V and 2 bases at J; junction bases unmatched: 6. Per germline, CDR1 SGHRS and CDR2 YFSETQ. This CDR3 contains 15 residues. The CDR3 is CASSLTGGPNTEAFF. As DNA, the CDR3 is TGCGCCAGCAGCCTTACAGGGGGCCCTAACACTGAAGCTTTCTTT.

The chain couples TRBV5-4 to TRBJ2-7; maybe TRBD1 (5 bases). The CDR3 spans 15 residues. V shed 0 bases and J shed 5 bases, with 15 bases lying between them. Per germline, CDR1 SGHNT and CDR2 YYREEE (reference sequence). The CDR3 sequence: CASSLALTGTDEQYF. In DNA, the CDR3 is TGTGCCAGCAGCTTGGCACTAACAGGTACTGACGAGCAGTACTTC.

J is TRBJ2-3 and V is TRBV10-1, with TRBD2 matching over 7 bases. J was trimmed by 5 bases and V by 2 bases; bases with no gene match: 4. The CDR3 is 14 residues long. Germline V gives CDR1 WNHNN, CDR2 SYGVQD (reference sequence). The chain's CDR3 is CASSEAGAVDTQYF. The CDR3 coding sequence is TGCGCCAGCAGTGAGGCGGGAGCAGTAGATACGCAGTATTTT.

This chain links TRBV6-5 with TRBJ1-1, with a possible D match to TRBD1 (6 bases). Germline CDR1 MNHEY, CDR2 SVGAGI. V was trimmed by 5 bases and J by 5 bases, leaving 12 bases between them. The CDR3 extends over 13 amino acids. CDR3 protein: CASSQRGWTEAFF. The CDR3 DNA is TGTGCCAGCAGTCAGAGGGGGTGGACTGAAGCTTTCTTT.

This sequence joins TRBV20-1 and TRBJ1-1; 7 positions agree with TRBD1. Germline loops: CDR1 DFQATT, CDR2 SNEGSKA (reference sequence). Trimming took 5 bases from V and 8 from J; bases not matched to a gene: 2. This CDR3 is built from 10 residues. CDR3 protein: CSAGQVEAFF. The CDR3 nucleotides are TGCAGTGCTGGACAGGTAGAAGCTTTCTTT.

The CDR3 sequence is CASSLGGSGANVLTF. The CDR3 DNA follows: TGCGCCAGCAGCTTGGGAGGCTCTGGGGCCAACGTCCTGACTTTC. The V gene is TRBV5-1, the J gene TRBJ2-6, with unresolved D. CDR3 length: 15 residues. Germline V CDR1 and CDR2: SGHRS, YFSETQ. Trimming shortened V by 0 bases and J by 0 bases, and 4 bases separated the two germline ends. The variable domain in full, with the rest retrieved from reference TRBV5-1 and TRBJ2-6, is KAGVTQTPRYLIKTRGQQVTLSCSPISGHRSVSWYQQTPGQGLQFLFEYFSETQRNKGNFPGRFSGRQFSNSRSEMNVSTLELGDSALYLCASSLGGSGANVLTFGAGSRLTVL.

This chain uses TRBV27 with TRBJ1-1, with D tentatively TRBD1 (5 bases). The ends were cut back, 5 bases at V and 5 bases at J, with 15 bases in the middle. CDR3 length equals 14 residues. From germline, CDR1 is MNHEY and CDR2 SMNVEV (reference sequence). CDR3 amino acids: CASSASLGGTEAFF. The DNA for the CDR3 is TGTGCCAGCAGTGCATCCCTGGGGGGGACTGAAGCTTTCTTT.

This chain uses TRBV5-4 with TRBJ1-3; D call uncertain. The CDR3 is made up of 17 amino acids. V lost 0 bases to trimming and J lost 0 bases, with 13 bases between them. Germline V gene lookup returns CDR1 SGHNT and CDR2 YYREEE (reference sequence). CDR3 nucleotide sequence: TGTGCCAGCAGCTTGGATCCCTTGGGTCACTCTGGAAACACCATATATTTT. This gives the protein CASSLDPLGHSGNTIYF.

The chain joins TRBV7-9 to TRBJ1-1; D call uncertain. There are 13 residues in the CDR3. With 4 bases removed from V and 0 bases from J, the gap between germline ends came to 6 bases. Per germline, CDR1 SEHNR and CDR2 FQNEAQ (reference sequence). CDR3 in DNA: TGTGCCAGCAGCTCGACTATGAACACTGAAGCTTTCTTT. This gives the protein CASSSTMNTEAFF. Complete variable domain (other parts from reference TRBV7-9 and TRBJ1-1): DTGVSQNPRHKITKRGQNVTFRCDPISEHNRLYWYRQTLGQGPEFLTYFQNEAQLEKSRLLSDRFSAERPKGSFSTLEIQRTEQGDSAMYLCASSSTMNTEAFFGQGTRLTVV.

The rearrangement uses TRBV18 and TRBJ1-1, with 11 bases fitting TRBD1. The length of the CDR3 is 15 residues. Germline assignment: CDR1 KGHSH and CDR2 LQKENI. Trimming cost V 3 bases and J 2 bases; bases outside gene matches: 2. This CDR3 is CASSPGTGGNTEAFF. CDR3 nucleotides: TGTGCCAGCTCACCCGGGACAGGGGGAAACACTGAAGCTTTCTTT.

The chain carries TRBV7-2 and TRBJ2-1, with 12 bases matching TRBD2. Germline assignment: CDR1 SGHTA and CDR2 FQGNSA. With V trimmed by 4 bases and J by 9 bases, 10 bases remained unmatched. CDR3 size: 16 residues. CDR3 amino acids: CASSSRLAGDRSEQFF. The CDR3 nucleotides are TGTGCCAGCAGCTCCAGACTAGCGGGAGATCGGAGTGAGCAGTTCTTC.

The chain carries TRBV4-3 and TRBJ2-1; 10 nucleotides line up with TRBD2. The CDR3 spans 16 residues. Losses at the gene ends were 3 bases for V and 6 bases for J; bases not matched to a gene: 8. The germline V gene has CDR1 LGHNA and CDR2 YSLEER. The CDR3: CASSHVPGLATNEQFF. The CDR3 DNA is TGCGCCAGCAGCCATGTTCCGGGACTAGCGACCAATGAGCAGTTCTTC.

The V and J genes are TRBV2 and TRBJ2-5; D might be TRBD2 (5 bases). The CDR3 totals 12 residues. Trimming removed 8 bases at V and 5 bases at J, with 12 bases between. Looked up from germline, CDR1 is SNHLY and CDR2 is FYNNEI. CDR3 protein: CASFREIETQYF. The CDR3 DNA sequence: TGTGCCAGCTTTAGGGAGATTGAGACCCAGTACTTC.

This clone appeared a few times. This chain connects TRBV5-6 to TRBJ1-1; 10 bases match TRBD1. CDR3 length: 15 residues. V shed 2 bases and J 8 bases; nucleotides not matched to a gene: 9. Germline CDR1 reads SGHDT; CDR2 reads YYEEEE. In nucleotides, the CDR3 is TGTGCCAGCAGCTTAACCGGGACAGGGGAGAGCGAAGCTTTCTTT. The encoded protein is CASSLTGTGESEAFF.

This rearrangement joins TRBV28 to TRBJ2-3; no firm D call. The length of the CDR3 is 13 residues. Trimming shortened V by 5 bases and J by 6 bases, and 12 bases separated the two germline ends. From germline, CDR1 is MDHEN and CDR2 SYDVKM. This CDR3 reads CASSAGQRDTQYF. CDR3 sequence (DNA): TGTGCCAGCAGTGCTGGGCAGAGGGATACGCAGTATTTT.

The genes are TRBV28 and TRBJ1-1; D is undetermined. Germline CDR1 MDHEN, CDR2 SYDVKM. Trimming pared 9 bases from V and 0 bases from J, leaving 5 bases between. The CDR3 contains 11 residues. CDR3 sequence (DNA): TGTGCCAGTTTGATGAACACTGAAGCTTTCTTT. Translating gives CASLMNTEAFF.

The chain carries TRBV6-5 and TRBJ2-2; D gene ambiguous. Germline CDR1 and CDR2: MNHEY and SVGAGI. V lost 7 bases and J 7 bases, leaving 10 bases between the germline ends. CDR3 length: 12 residues. CDR3 DNA: TGTGCCAGCAATAAATGGAGCGGGGAGCTGTTTTTT. It encodes CASNKWSGELFF.